This T cell receptor beta chain was obtained from a study of long-term antiretroviral therapy in people with HIV. The libraries were made with immunoSEQ v3.0 at survey level. TCRdb's copy holds only in-frame clones and misses some; the assay was immunoSEQ multiplex PCR. The sample records just over 35,000 clones, around 94% being singletons. V was cut by 3 bases and J by 9 bases, with 7 bases left in between. This CDR3 region has 11 residues. Germline CDR1 is SGHTA and CDR2 is FQGNSA. Specimen: unsorted PBMCs, collected 4.1 years after starting antiretroviral therapy. The chain has TRBV7-2 and TRBJ2-3, with D tentatively TRBD2 (6 bases). The receptor's source is a woman aged 45-65 years with HIV. The CDR3 spells CASSFRETQYF. The CDR3 DNA sequence: TGTGCCAGCAGCTTCCGGGAGACGCAGTATTTT.